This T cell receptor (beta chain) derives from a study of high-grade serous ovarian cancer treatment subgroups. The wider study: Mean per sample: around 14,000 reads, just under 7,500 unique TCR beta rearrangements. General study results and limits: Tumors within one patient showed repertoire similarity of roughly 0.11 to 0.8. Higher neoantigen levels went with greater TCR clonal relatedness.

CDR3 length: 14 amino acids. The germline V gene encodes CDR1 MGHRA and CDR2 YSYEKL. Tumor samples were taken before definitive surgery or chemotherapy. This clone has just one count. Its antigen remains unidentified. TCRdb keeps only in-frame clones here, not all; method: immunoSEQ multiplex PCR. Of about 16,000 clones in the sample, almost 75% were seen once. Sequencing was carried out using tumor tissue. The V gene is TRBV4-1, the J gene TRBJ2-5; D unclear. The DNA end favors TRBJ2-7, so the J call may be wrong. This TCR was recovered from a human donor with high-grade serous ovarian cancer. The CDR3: CASTLKSGFYEQYF. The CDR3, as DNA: TGCGCCAGCACTTTAAAATCCGGATTCTACGAGCAGTACTTC.